The clone carrying this T cell receptor beta chain was seen a single time. The sample belongs to a study of blood T cell repertoires in COVID-19. Across the whole study: The origin of the acute and convalescent COVID-19 samples was the United States, Italy and Spain. T cells, B-cell-depleted T cells, or PBMCs provided the cDNA or gDNA that served as material.

In the source study's methods: Reference gene primers were amplified, and this amplification served to estimate nucleated cell counts. Produced via immunoSEQ multiplex PCR; TCRdb's table is partial and in-frame only. V and J calls and clone size are given by that table; D and trimming were obtained from the DNA. Of some 150,000 clones listed, about 91% are singletons. Between the trimmed V and J ends, which lost 1 base and 7 bases, there was a span of 11 bases. Germline loops: CDR1 SEHNR, CDR2 FQNEAQ (reference sequence). The CDR3 has 13 residues. The chain is built from TRBV7-9 and TRBJ2-7; no clear D gene. The sequence was obtained from a woman in her sixties or seventies who had recovered from COVID-19. Material for sequencing was peripheral blood. The CDR3 is CASSLGARPEQYF. CDR3 in DNA: TGTGCCAGCAGCTTAGGGGCGCGCCCGGAGCAGTACTTC.